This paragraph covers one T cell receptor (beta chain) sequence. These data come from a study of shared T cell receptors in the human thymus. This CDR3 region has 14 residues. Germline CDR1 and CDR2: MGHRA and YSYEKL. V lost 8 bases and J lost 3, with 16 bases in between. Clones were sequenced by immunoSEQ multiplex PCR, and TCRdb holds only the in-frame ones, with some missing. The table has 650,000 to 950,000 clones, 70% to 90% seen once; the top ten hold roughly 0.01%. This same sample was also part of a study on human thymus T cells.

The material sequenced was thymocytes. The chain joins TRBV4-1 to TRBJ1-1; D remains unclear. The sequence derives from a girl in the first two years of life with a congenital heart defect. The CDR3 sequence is CASAPAGAYTEAFF. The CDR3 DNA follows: TGCGCCAGCGCCCCCGCCGGAGCCTACACTGAAGCTTTCTTT.